Included here is one TCR beta chain sequence, with context. Its antigen is unidentified. The V and J ends lost 6 bases and 0 bases respectively, with 13 bases between them. CDR3 length: 15 residues. Germline CDR1 reads MDHEN; CDR2 reads SYDVKM. The data are from a study of response to subunit inactivated influenza vaccine. TCRdb re-called the RT-PCR reads through MiXCR, storing one row per CDR3 protein. Among a few hundred thousand distinct CDR3 sequences, 11% were seen once, and the ten largest hold less than 15%. Study-level results: T cells newly recruited by each seasonal influenza vaccination are few, the authors suggested.

The receptor was derived from a middle-aged man who received an inactivated influenza vaccine. This sample comprised PBMCs from blood, obtained more than 35 days after vaccination. The genes are TRBV28 and TRBJ2-3; no clear D gene. CDR3 nucleotides: TGTGCCAGCAGACCCAGCCCAGGTAGCACAGATACGCAGTATTTT. Residues: CASRPSPGSTDTQYF.